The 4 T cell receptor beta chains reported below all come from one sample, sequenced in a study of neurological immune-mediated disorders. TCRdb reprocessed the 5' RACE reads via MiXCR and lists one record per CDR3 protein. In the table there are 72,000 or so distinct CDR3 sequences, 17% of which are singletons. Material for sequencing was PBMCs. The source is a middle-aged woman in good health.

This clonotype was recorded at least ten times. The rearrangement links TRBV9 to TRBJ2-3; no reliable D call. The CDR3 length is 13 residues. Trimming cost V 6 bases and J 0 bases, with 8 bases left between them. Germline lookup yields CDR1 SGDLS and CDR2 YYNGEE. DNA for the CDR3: TGTGCCAGCACTCCCGTTAGCACAGATACGCAGTATTTT. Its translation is CASTPVSTDTQYF.

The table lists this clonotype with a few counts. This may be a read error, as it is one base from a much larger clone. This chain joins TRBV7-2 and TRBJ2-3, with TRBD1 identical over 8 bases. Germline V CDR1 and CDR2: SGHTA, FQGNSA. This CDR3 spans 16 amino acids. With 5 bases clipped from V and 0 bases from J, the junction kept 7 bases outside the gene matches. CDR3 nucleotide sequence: TGTGCCAGCAGCCCGGACAGGGTGACAAGCACAGATACGCAGTATTTT. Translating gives CASSPDRVTSTDTQYF.

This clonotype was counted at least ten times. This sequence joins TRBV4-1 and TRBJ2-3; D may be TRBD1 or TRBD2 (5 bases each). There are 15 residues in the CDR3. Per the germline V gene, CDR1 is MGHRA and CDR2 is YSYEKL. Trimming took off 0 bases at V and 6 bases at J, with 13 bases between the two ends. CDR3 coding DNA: TGCGCCAGCAGCCAAGACCCAGGGACCGGGGATACGCAGTATTTT. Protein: CASSQDPGTGDTQYF.

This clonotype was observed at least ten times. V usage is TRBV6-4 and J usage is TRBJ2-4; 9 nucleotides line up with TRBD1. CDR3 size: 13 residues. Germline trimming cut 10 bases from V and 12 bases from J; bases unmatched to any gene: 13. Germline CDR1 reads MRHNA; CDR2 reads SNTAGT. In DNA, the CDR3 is TGTGCCAAATCCACAGGGGGCCCAACGGATCAGTACTTC. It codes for CAKSTGGPTDQYF.